Presented here are 18 T cell receptor beta chains from one specimen sequenced in a study of T cells after yellow fever vaccination. Each CDR3 protein gets one entry after TCRdb re-called the 5' RACE reads with MiXCR. The table records more than 350,000 distinct CDR3 sequences, 11% of them present only once. The material was PBMCs, obtained on the day of the first yellow fever vaccination. These receptors all stem from a man younger than 30 who received the YFV17D yellow fever vaccine.

The CDR3 sequence: CACRGAHNEQFF. The CDR3 bases are TGTGCCTGTCGGGGGGCCCACAATGAGCAGTTCTTC. The chain combines TRBV11-2 with TRBJ2-1; a weak D match, TRBD2 (7 bases). The germline CDR1 and CDR2 sequences are SGHAT and FQNNGV. Trimming shortened V by 11 bases and J by 5 bases, and 13 bases separated the two germline ends. The CDR3 length is 12 residues. Together with reference TRBV11-2 and TRBJ2-1, the CDR3 gives the full variable domain: EAGVAQSPRYKIIEKRQSVAFWCNPISGHATLYWYQQILGQGPKLLIQFQNNGVVDDSQLPKDRFSAERLKGVDSTLKIQPAKLEDSAVYLCACRGAHNEQFFGPGTRLTVL.

The chain is built from TRBV27 and TRBJ1-1; tentatively, D is TRBD1 (5 bases). V gave up 5 bases and J gave up 11 bases, with 15 bases separating them. The CDR3 length is 12 residues. Per the germline V gene, CDR1 is MNHEY and CDR2 is SMNVEV (reference sequence). CDR3 amino acids: CASSPDSGRAFF. In DNA, the CDR3 is TGTGCCAGCAGTCCGGACTCAGGGAGGGCTTTCTTT.

This chain connects TRBV5-4 to TRBJ2-1; 13 bases fit TRBD2. V shed 2 bases and J 10 bases; nucleotides not matched to a gene: 6. The germline V gene encodes CDR1 SGHNT and CDR2 YYREEE (reference sequence). CDR3 length: 15 residues. CDR3 loop: CASSFMTSGGSEQFF. In DNA form, the CDR3 reads TGTGCCAGCAGCTTCATGACTAGCGGGGGGAGCGAGCAGTTCTTC.

The CDR3 is CASSSARRGERGGLPYNEQFF. CDR3 nucleotide sequence: TGTGCCAGCAGCTCCGCCCGTCGCGGAGAGCGGGGGGGCCTTCCCTACAATGAGCAGTTCTTC. The V and J genes are TRBV6-2 or TRBV6-3 and TRBJ2-1; 10 nucleotides match TRBD2. From germline, CDR1 is MNHEY and CDR2 SVGEGT. The CDR3 consists of 21 residues. V trimming: 6 bases; J trimming: 2 bases; junction bases outside the gene matches: 22.

The rearrangement uses TRBV5-1 and TRBJ1-1; D uncertain. V lost 2 bases and J lost 1, with 12 bases in between. There are 15 residues in the CDR3. Germline CDR1 is SGHRS and CDR2 is YFSETQ. CDR3 amino acids: CASSFRVETNTEAFF. Written as DNA, the CDR3 is TGCGCCAGCAGCTTCCGTGTGGAAACGAACACTGAAGCTTTCTTT. Together with reference TRBV5-1 and TRBJ1-1, the CDR3 gives the full variable domain: KAGVTQTPRYLIKTRGQQVTLSCSPISGHRSVSWYQQTPGQGLQFLFEYFSETQRNKGNFPGRFSGRQFSNSRSEMNVSTLELGDSALYLCASSFRVETNTEAFFGQGTRLTVV.

This clonotype was counted only a few times. The chain uses TRBV5-1 and TRBJ2-4, with D perhaps being TRBD1 or TRBD2 (6 bases each). Between the trimmed V and J ends, which lost 1 base and 7 bases, there was a span of 15 bases. The CDR3 is made up of 15 amino acids. In germline, CDR1 is SGHRS, CDR2 YFSETQ. The CDR3 sequence is CASSLMWGAGNIQYF. In DNA form, the CDR3 reads TGCGCCAGCAGCTTGATGTGGGGGGCCGGTAACATTCAGTACTTC.

The CDR3 region is CASRTLLRASTDTQYF. CDR3 bases: TGTGCCAGCAGAACCCTCCTCCGGGCTAGCACAGATACGCAGTATTTT. V gene TRBV2 combines with J gene TRBJ2-3; D uncertain. V was trimmed by 6 bases and J by 0 bases, leaving 16 bases between them. The CDR3 is 16 amino acids. Looked up from germline, CDR1 is SNHLY and CDR2 is FYNNEI.

The chain carries TRBV28 and TRBJ2-3, with D maybe TRBD1 (5 bases). The V gene lost 2 bases and the J gene lost 6 bases, with 12 bases spanning the gap. There are 14 residues in the CDR3. Looked up from germline, CDR1 is MDHEN and CDR2 is SYDVKM. CDR3 nucleotide sequence: TGTGCCAGCAGTTTACCAGGGCCGGTGGATACGCAGTATTTT. Amino acid sequence: CASSLPGPVDTQYF.

V and J are TRBV20-1 and TRBJ2-2; 7 nucleotides line up with TRBD2. Trimming took 5 bases from V and 3 from J; bases not matched to a gene: 6. Germline CDR1 and CDR2: DFQATT and SNEGSKA (reference sequence). This CDR3 region has 14 residues. This CDR3 reads CSAQVGGDTGELFF. As DNA, the CDR3 is TGCAGTGCTCAAGTGGGGGGGGACACCGGGGAGCTGTTTTTT.

CDR3 region: CSARRSAGGGYTF. The CDR3 DNA is TGCAGTGCTAGGCGGTCGGCAGGGGGCGGCTACACCTTC. The chain links TRBV20-1 to TRBJ1-2, with 8 bases that match TRBD1. Germline lookup yields CDR1 DFQATT and CDR2 SNEGSKA (reference sequence). Losses at the gene ends were 3 bases for V and 8 bases for J; bases not matched to a gene: 8. There are 13 residues in the CDR3.

A single count supports this clonotype. This chain joins TRBV5-8 and TRBJ2-3, with TRBD1 identical over 9 bases. Per germline, CDR1 SGHTS and CDR2 YDEGEE. The CDR3 runs to 15 residues. V shed 4 bases, J shed 5 bases, and the junction held 8 bases outside the gene matches. The CDR3 DNA sequence: TGTGCCAGCAGCCCGGGGACAGGGTCGGAAGATACGCAGTATTTT. Translated, it gives CASSPGTGSEDTQYF.

The chain has TRBV12-3 or TRBV12-4 and TRBJ2-5; 7 nucleotides line up with TRBD1. Trimming at V came to 3 bases and at J to 5 bases, leaving 6 bases not matched to a gene. The CDR3 extends over 14 amino acids. This CDR3 is CASSFTGAIETQYF. The CDR3 DNA reads as TGTGCCAGCAGTTTCACAGGGGCGATCGAGACCCAGTACTTC.

The chain uses TRBV6-1 and TRBJ2-1, with D maybe TRBD2 (6 bases). With 10 bases removed from V and 0 bases from J, the gap between germline ends came to 13 bases. The CDR3 is 14 residues long. Germline lookup yields CDR1 MNHNS and CDR2 SASEGT. CDR3 coding DNA: TGTGCCATCGTCGGGGGAAGCTCCTACAATGAGCAGTTCTTC. Its protein is CAIVGGSSYNEQFF.

This clonotype came up a few times. V usage is TRBV4-1 and J usage is TRBJ1-5; a possible D gene is TRBD1 (5 bases). The germline V gene has CDR1 MGHRA and CDR2 YSYEKL. V gave up 1 base and J gave up 5 bases, with 12 bases separating them. The CDR3 is 15 amino acids. The DNA for the CDR3 is TGCGCCAGCAGCCAAGCGCAGGGCATTGATCAGCCCCAGCATTTT. Its translation is CASSQAQGIDQPQHF.

This clonotype was observed a handful of times. The rearrangement uses TRBV15 and TRBJ2-7; TRBD1 matches 8 bases. Per germline, CDR1 LNHNV and CDR2 YYDKDF (reference sequence). The CDR3 covers 18 residues. V was pared by 1 base and J by 0 bases, with 11 bases of the junction left unmatched. The CDR3 protein is CATSRGGSGTGSSYEQYV. CDR3 sequence (DNA): TGTGCCACCAGCAGAGGTGGTTCCGGGACAGGAAGCTCCTACGAGCAGTACGTC.

This clonotype was seen at least ten times. V gene TRBV2 combines with J gene TRBJ2-6, with D tentatively TRBD2 (6 bases). CDR1 is SNHLY, CDR2 FYNNEI, per germline. The CDR3 covers 17 residues. Trimming took off 8 bases at V and 0 bases at J, with 17 bases between the two ends. The CDR3 DNA is TGTGCCAGCCTGCCACACGGGGGAGTCTCTGGGGCCAACGTCCTGACTTTC. Translated, it gives CASLPHGGVSGANVLTF.

This rearrangement joins TRBV6-5 to TRBJ2-2; D is uncertain. CDR3 length: 16 residues. Germline CDR1 reads MNHEY; CDR2 reads SVGAGI. Trimming removed 2 bases from V and 4 bases from J, with 14 bases in between. The CDR3 DNA sequence: TGTGCCAGCAGTTACCGGACCGATGGCGGCACCGGGGAGCTGTTTTTT. Translated, it gives CASSYRTDGGTGELFF.

This clonotype was counted only a few times. V and J are TRBV5-4 and TRBJ2-7, with TRBD2 matching over 7 bases. The CDR3 contains 15 residues. Germline V gives CDR1 SGHNT, CDR2 YYREEE (reference sequence). J gave up 0 bases and V 0 bases, and 3 bases lay outside the gene matches. The CDR3 reads CASSLGAGTSYEQYV. The DNA for the CDR3 is TGTGCCAGCAGCTTGGGAGCGGGAACCTCCTACGAGCAGTACGTC.